The rows below give T cell receptor beta chains drawn from one sample of a study of blood T cell repertoires in COVID-19. The assay was immunoSEQ multiplex PCR, and TCRdb's table has in-frame clones only and misses some. The table shows over 600,000 clones, with 85% to 90% occurring only once. The specimen was peripheral blood. The origin of the receptors is a woman in her late teens or twenties with acute or convalescent COVID-19. Each CDR3 is given with its conserved first and last residue. Not every row has a clone size; where given, it reads once, few, many or a size class.

J,V,size,CDR3
TRBJ1-6,TRBV3-1/TRBV3-2,.,CASSQVDRGSPLHF
TRBJ1-6,TRBV30,.,CAWSVGQGYSPLHF
TRBJ2-1,TRBV9,.,CASSLTGGNNEQFF
TRBJ1-1,TRBV5-1,.,CASSLGRGNTEAFF
TRBJ2-7,TRBV7-8,.,CASIRSGRSEQYF
TRBJ2-2,TRBV7-3,.,CASSPFNVGGPYTGELFF
TRBJ1-1,TRBV12-3/TRBV12-4,.,CASSLSDSQQAFF
TRBJ1-2,TRBV15,once,CATSTLDRHYGYTF
TRBJ2-2,TRBV24-1,.,CATSGTSGASGELFF
TRBJ2-7,TRBV24-1,.,CATSDSRTALYEQYF
TRBJ1-2,TRBV2,.,CASRRTGAYYGYTF
TRBJ1-2,TRBV18,once,CASSVGGKDGYTF
TRBJ1-2,TRBV10-3,.,CAIRMNRASNDYTF
TRBJ2-3,TRBV27,once,CASSLGSGTSKYF
TRBJ2-7,TRBV5-8,once,CASIYGQVTYEQYF
TRBJ2-5,TRBV18,.,CASSTGTLGETQYF